This is a list of T cell receptor beta chains from one sample in a study of cytomegalovirus exposure and HLA in healthy donors. TCRdb keeps only in-frame clones here, not all; method: immunoSEQ multiplex PCR. The sample lists about 99,000 clones; 75% to 80% were seen once. The specimen was PBMCs. Every receptor here comes from a man in his 60s in good health and CMV-seropositive. Each CDR3 is given with its conserved first and last residue. Fields, in order: J gene, D gene, V gene, clone size, CDR3 DNA, CDR3 protein. A D gene is named only where the DNA matches it firmly. The size field is filled for only some rows; it gives once, few, many or a size class.

TRBJ2-5,-,TRBV5-4,-,TGTGCCAGCAGCCTACCCCGGGACCAAGAGACCCAGTACTTC,CASSLPRDQETQYF
TRBJ1-2,-,TRBV5-1,-,TGCGCCAGCAGCTACACTTCTAGGCGGGGTAACTATGGCTACACCTTC,CASSYTSRRGNYGYTF
TRBJ2-7,TRBD1,TRBV5-1,-,TGCGCCAGCAGCCTTACACCGGGACAGACCTACGAGCAGTACTTC,CASSLTPGQTYEQYF
TRBJ1-5,-,TRBV30,-,TGTGCCTGGGGGGAGGGAGCGGAGCCCCAGCATTTT,CAWGEGAEPQHF
TRBJ1-6,-,TRBV28,-,TGTGCCAGCAGTTGGGGCGGGGGCTCCTATAATTCACCCCTCCACTTT,CASSWGGGSYNSPLHF
TRBJ1-6,TRBD1,TRBV2,-,TGTGCCAGCATGCCGACAGGGGGTAATTCACCCCTCCACTTT,CASMPTGGNSPLHF
TRBJ2-2,-,TRBV7-2,few,TGTGCCAGCAGCCCTCCAGGGATTCGCGGCACCGGGGAGCTGTTTTTT,CASSPPGIRGTGELFF
TRBJ2-4,TRBD1,TRBV10-3,-,TGTGCCATCAGTGAGGGGACAGGGGCAAACATTCAGTACTTC,CAISEGTGANIQYF
TRBJ1-1,-,TRBV6-5,-,TGTGCCAGCAGTTACGCAGGGGTGGCAGGCACTGAAGCTTTCTTT,CASSYAGVAGTEAFF
TRBJ2-3,-,TRBV7-2,-,TGTGCCAGCAGCTCCACCAGGGCGGATACGCAGTATTTT,CASSSTRADTQYF
TRBJ1-4,-,TRBV21-1,-,TGTGCCAGCAGCAAAGTTGAGCATGACAGGAGAAAACACACAATTAATGAAAAACTGTTTTTT,CASSKVEHDRRKHTINEKLFF
TRBJ2-2,-,TRBV4-1,-,TGTGCCAGCAGCCAAGAGGGGCTAGTAAACACCGGGGAGCTGTTTTTT,CASSQEGLVNTGELFF
TRBJ2-2,-,TRBV18,once,TGTGCCAGCTCATCCAGGGTTGACGCGAACACCGGGGAGCTGTTTTTT,CASSSRVDANTGELFF
TRBJ2-7,-,TRBV10-2,-,TGCGCCAGCGGAGGGTTGTCCTACGAGCAGTACTTC,CASGGLSYEQYF
TRBJ2-5,-,TRBV27,once,TGTGCCAGCAGTTCACATTTCGGGACAAACCAAGAGACCCAGTACTTC,CASSSHFGTNQETQYF
TRBJ1-4,-,TRBV19,-,TGTGCCAGTAGTTTTGATGGGTCACTACCAGGGGAAAAACTGTTTTTT,CASSFDGSLPGEKLFF
TRBJ1-1,-,TRBV7-9,-,TGTGCCAGCAGCCCAATCGGGGGGACTGAAGCTTTCTTT,CASSPIGGTEAFF
TRBJ2-3,-,TRBV30,once,TGTGCCTGGAGTGTCAGGGGCCCCACAGATACGCAGTATTTT,CAWSVRGPTDTQYF
TRBJ2-5,TRBD2,TRBV7-8,-,TGTGCCAGCAGCAGCTCTTGGACGGGAGGTGGAGAGACCCAGTACTTC,CASSSSWTGGGETQYF
TRBJ2-7,TRBD1,TRBV5-6,-,TGTGCCAGCTACTTGGACAGGGGAAACGAGCAGTACTTC,CASYLDRGNEQYF
TRBJ1-1,-,TRBV5-4,-,TGTGCCAGCAGCTTGGGGTTTCGGGTCACGAACACTGAAGCTTTCTTT,CASSLGFRVTNTEAFF
TRBJ2-3,-,TRBV6-5,-,TGTGCCAGCAGTGAGGGCAGCACAGATACGCAGTATTTT,CASSEGSTDTQYF
TRBJ1-1,-,TRBV5-8,-,TGTGCCAGCAGCGGGTTGGAGGTGAACACTGAAGCTTTCTTT,CASSGLEVNTEAFF
TRBJ2-7,TRBD1,TRBV4-1,-,TGCGCCAGCAGCCAGACAGGGAGCTCCTACGAGCAGTACTTC,CASSQTGSSYEQYF
TRBJ2-7,TRBD1,TRBV11-2,-,TGTGCCAGCAGCTTAGGAGGGGGGACAGGGCTCGGCGAGCAGTACTTC,CASSLGGGTGLGEQYF
TRBJ2-1,-,TRBV18,-,TGTGCCAGCTCATTTTCCCGGGACATCTACAATGAGCAGTTCTTC,CASSFSRDIYNEQFF
TRBJ1-4,TRBD1,TRBV11-1,-,TGTGCCAGCAGCCGGGACAGGGCACGAGAAAAACTGTTTTTT,CASSRDRAREKLFF
TRBJ2-2,-,TRBV19,-,TGTGCCAGTAGTATAGTGGGTGACTTCACCGGGGAGCTGTTTTTT,CASSIVGDFTGELFF
TRBJ2-7,-,TRBV4-1,-,TGCGCCAGCAGCCAAGAACGGGGGGCGCGGAACGAGCAGTACTTC,CASSQERGARNEQYF
TRBJ2-2,-,TRBV5-4,-,TGTGCCAGCAGCGCGCAGGGGAATGCCGGGGAGCTGTTTTTT,CASSAQGNAGELFF
TRBJ1-5,TRBD1,TRBV7-9,once,TGTGCCAGCAGCGCACCGGGACAGGGAAATCAGCCCCAGCATTTT,CASSAPGQGNQPQHF
TRBJ2-1,-,TRBV6-5,-,TGTGCCACAGGGGTCCACTCCTACAATGAGCAGTTCTTC,CATGVHSYNEQFF
TRBJ1-1,TRBD1,TRBV7-2,-,TGTGCCAGCAGCTTAGGACAGGGAATGAACACTGAAGCTTTCTTT,CASSLGQGMNTEAFF
TRBJ2-5,-,TRBV10-3,-,TGTGCCATCAGGCTAGACTCCGGGAGCAAGGAGACCCAGTACTTC,CAIRLDSGSKETQYF